This T cell receptor (beta chain) originates from a study of blood T cell repertoires in COVID-19. Whole-study context: Samples representing acute and convalescent COVID-19 were sourced from the United States, Italy and Spain. T cells, B-cell-depleted T cells, or PBMCs supplied cDNA or gDNA.

Original processing notes: Reference gene primers were amplified, and this amplification served to estimate nucleated cell counts. Produced via immunoSEQ multiplex PCR; TCRdb's table is partial and in-frame only. The DNA gave D and trimming, while V, J and clone size come from that table. This table has 95,000 to 110,000 clones, 70% to 90% appearing once. The sequenced sample was peripheral blood. The receptor's source is a middle-aged man with active or convalescent COVID-19.

The CDR3 sequence is CASSPISTGSTGELFF. For the CDR3, the DNA is TGTGCCAGCAGCCCAATCTCAACAGGGTCCACCGGGGAGCTGTTTTTT. The rearrangement uses TRBV7-7 and TRBJ2-2; a weak D match, TRBD1 (6 bases). The CDR3 consists of 16 residues. Trimming took off 5 bases at V and 4 bases at J, with 17 bases between the two ends. Germline V CDR1 and CDR2: SSHAT, FNYEAQ (reference sequence).